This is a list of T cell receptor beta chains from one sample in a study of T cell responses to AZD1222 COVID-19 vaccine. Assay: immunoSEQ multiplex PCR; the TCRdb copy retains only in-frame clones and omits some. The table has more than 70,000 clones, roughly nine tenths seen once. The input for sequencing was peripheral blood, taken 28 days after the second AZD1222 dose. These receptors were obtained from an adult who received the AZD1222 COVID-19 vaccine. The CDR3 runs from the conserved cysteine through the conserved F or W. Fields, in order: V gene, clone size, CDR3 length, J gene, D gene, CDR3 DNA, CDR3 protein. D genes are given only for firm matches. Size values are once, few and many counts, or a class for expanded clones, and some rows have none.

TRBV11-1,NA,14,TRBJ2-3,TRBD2,TGTGCCAGCAGCCCACGACTAGCTCCAGATACGCAGTATTTT,CASSPRLAPDTQYF
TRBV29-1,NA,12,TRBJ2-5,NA,TGCAGCGTTGAAGGCAGGGGAGAGACCCAGTACTTC,CSVEGRGETQYF
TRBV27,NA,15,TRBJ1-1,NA,TGTGCCAGCAGTCCGTGGGACGGGGGAAGGGCTGAAGCTTTCTTT,CASSPWDGGRAEAFF
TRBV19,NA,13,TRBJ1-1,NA,TGTGCCAGTAGTATAAGCGAGAACACTGAAGCTTTCTTT,CASSISENTEAFF
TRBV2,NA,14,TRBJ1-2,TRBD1,TGTGCCAGCAGCGACAGGGGGTTACCCTATGGCTACACCTTC,CASSDRGLPYGYTF
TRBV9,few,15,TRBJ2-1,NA,TGTGCCAGCAGCGCGAGGGAGAGTCCTGCGGATGAGCAGTTCTTC,CASSARESPADEQFF
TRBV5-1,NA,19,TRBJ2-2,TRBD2,TGCGCCAGCAGCTGGGGCCCGGGACTAGCGGGACTAAACACCGGGGAGCTGTTTTTT,CASSWGPGLAGLNTGELFF
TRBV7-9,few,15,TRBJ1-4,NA,TGTGCCAGCAGCTTGCAGGCGGGTCCTTTCGAAAAACTGTTTTTT,CASSLQAGPFEKLFF
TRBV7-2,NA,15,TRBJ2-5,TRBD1,TGTGCCAGCAGCTTTGGGACAGGGGGCTCAGAGACCCAGTACTTC,CASSFGTGGSETQYF
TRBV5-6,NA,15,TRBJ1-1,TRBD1,TGTGCCAGCAGCTTCGTACAGTCGACAGGGAATGAAGCTTTCTTT,CASSFVQSTGNEAFF
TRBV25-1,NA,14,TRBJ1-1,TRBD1,TGTGCCAGCACCTCCAACAGGGGAGACACTGAAGCTTTCTTT,CASTSNRGDTEAFF
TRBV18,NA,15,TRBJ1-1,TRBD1,TGTGCCAGCTCACCGGGACAGGGGGTTCGCACTGAAGCTTTCTTT,CASSPGQGVRTEAFF
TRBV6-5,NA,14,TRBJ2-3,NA,TGTGCCAGCTCTACCCCGACGAGCACAGATACGCAGTATTTT,CASSTPTSTDTQYF
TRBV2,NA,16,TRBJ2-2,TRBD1,TGTGCCAGCAGTGAAGAGGGGACAGGGATTATCGGGGAGCTGTTTTTT,CASSEEGTGIIGELFF
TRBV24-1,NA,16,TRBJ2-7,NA,TGTGCCACCAGTGATGGCGGAAGGGGAGTGGGCTACGAGCAGTACTTC,CATSDGGRGVGYEQYF
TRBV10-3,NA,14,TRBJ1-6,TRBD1,TGTGCCATCAGCCCCCGGGACAGAAATTCACCCCTCCACTTT,CAISPRDRNSPLHF